This TCR beta chain was profiled in a study of response to subunit inactivated influenza vaccine. The CDR3 contains 14 residues. V was clipped by 5 bases and J by 0 bases, with 5 bases between them. The study's findings and limits: Each seasonal influenza vaccination recruits few new T cells, the authors suggested.

TCRdb redid the calling of the RT-PCR reads with MiXCR, one entry per CDR3 protein. The sample includes hundreds of thousands of distinct CDR3 sequences, around 16% of them seen just once. There are many counts of this clonotype. Its antigen is as yet unknown. The sample here was PBMCs from blood, taken 11 to 12 days after vaccination. The chain is built from TRBV12-3 or TRBV12-4 and TRBJ2-6; no clear D. The TCR was taken from a man aged 50 or older who received an inactivated influenza vaccine. The CDR3 is CASSPASGANVLTF. CDR3 coding DNA: TGTGCCAGCAGTCCCGCCTCTGGGGCCAACGTCCTGACTTTC.